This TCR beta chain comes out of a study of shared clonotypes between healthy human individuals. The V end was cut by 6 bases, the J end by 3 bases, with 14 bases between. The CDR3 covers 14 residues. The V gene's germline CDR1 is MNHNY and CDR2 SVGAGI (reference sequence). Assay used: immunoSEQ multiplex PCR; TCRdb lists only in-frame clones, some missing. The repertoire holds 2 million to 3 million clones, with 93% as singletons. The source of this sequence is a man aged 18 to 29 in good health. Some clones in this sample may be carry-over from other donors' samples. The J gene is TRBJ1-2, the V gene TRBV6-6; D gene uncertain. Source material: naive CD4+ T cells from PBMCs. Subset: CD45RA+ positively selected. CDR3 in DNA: TGTGCCAGCAGCAATGGCGGGGTCTACTATGGCTACACCTTC. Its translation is CASSNGGVYYGYTF.